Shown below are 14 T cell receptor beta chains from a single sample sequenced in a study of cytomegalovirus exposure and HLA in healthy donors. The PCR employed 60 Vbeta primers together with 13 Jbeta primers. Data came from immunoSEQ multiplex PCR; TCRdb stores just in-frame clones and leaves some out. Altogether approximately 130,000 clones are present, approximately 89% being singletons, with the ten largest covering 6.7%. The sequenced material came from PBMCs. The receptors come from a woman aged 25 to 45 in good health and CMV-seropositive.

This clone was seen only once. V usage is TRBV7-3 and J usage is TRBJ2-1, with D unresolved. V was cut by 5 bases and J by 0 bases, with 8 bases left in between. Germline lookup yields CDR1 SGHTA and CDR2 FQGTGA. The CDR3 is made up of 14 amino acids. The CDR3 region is CASSPLGSYNEQFF. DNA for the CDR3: TGTGCCAGCAGCCCCCTAGGCTCCTACAATGAGCAGTTCTTC.

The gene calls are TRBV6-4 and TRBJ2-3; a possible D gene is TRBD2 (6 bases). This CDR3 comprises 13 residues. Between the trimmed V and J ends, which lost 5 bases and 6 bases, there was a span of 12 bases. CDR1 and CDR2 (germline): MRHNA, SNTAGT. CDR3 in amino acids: CASSTLEGDTQYF. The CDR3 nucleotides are TGTGCCAGCAGTACCTTGGAGGGTGATACGCAGTATTTT.

Here the CDR3 reads CASAGFYEQYF. In nucleotides, the CDR3 is TGTGCCAGCGCCGGGTTCTACGAGCAGTACTTC. The chain carries TRBV28 and TRBJ2-7; D remains ambiguous. The CDR3 has 11 residues. Germline-derived CDR1 and CDR2 are MDHEN and SYDVKM. The ends were cut back, 8 bases at V and 3 bases at J, with 8 bases in the middle.

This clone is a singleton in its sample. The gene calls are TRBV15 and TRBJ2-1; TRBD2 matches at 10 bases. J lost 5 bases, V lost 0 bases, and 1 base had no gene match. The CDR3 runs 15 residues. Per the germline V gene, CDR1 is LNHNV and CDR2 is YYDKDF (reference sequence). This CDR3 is CATSRELAGNNEQFF. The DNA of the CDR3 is TGTGCCACCAGCAGAGAACTAGCGGGAAACAATGAGCAGTTCTTC.

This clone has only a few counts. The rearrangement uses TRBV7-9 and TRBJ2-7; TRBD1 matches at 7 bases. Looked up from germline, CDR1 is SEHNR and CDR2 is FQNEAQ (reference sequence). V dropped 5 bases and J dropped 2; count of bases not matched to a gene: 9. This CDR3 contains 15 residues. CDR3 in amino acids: CASSPKRTGAYEQYF. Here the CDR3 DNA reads TGTGCCAGCAGCCCTAAGCGAACAGGGGCCTACGAGCAGTACTTC.

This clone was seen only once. The CDR3 is CARSLKRDRGPEPQHF. Here the CDR3 DNA reads TGTGCCAGAAGCTTAAAACGGGACAGGGGGCCGGAGCCCCAGCATTTT. The chain is built from TRBV7-5 and TRBJ1-5; the listed D gene, TRBD1, was not tested against the DNA. TRBV7-5 is designated a pseudogene. The CDR3 runs 16 residues.

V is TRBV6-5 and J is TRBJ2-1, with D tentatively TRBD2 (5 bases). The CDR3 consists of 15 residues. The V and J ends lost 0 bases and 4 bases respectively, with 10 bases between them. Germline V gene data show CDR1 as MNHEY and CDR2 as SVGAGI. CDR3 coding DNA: TGTGCCAGCAGTTACTCGGTAGGAGGTTACAATGAGCAGTTCTTC. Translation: CASSYSVGGYNEQFF.

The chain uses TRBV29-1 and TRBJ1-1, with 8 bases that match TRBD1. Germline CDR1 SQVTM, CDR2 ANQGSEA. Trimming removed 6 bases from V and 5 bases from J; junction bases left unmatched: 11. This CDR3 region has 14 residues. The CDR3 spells CSVATLTGETEAFF. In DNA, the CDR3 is TGCAGCGTCGCTACTTTGACAGGGGAAACTGAAGCTTTCTTT.

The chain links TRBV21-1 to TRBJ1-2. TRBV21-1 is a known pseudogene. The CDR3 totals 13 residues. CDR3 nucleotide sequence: TGTGCCAGCGCCCACCCCCGGTGGTATGGCTACACCTTC. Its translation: CASAHPRWYGYTF.

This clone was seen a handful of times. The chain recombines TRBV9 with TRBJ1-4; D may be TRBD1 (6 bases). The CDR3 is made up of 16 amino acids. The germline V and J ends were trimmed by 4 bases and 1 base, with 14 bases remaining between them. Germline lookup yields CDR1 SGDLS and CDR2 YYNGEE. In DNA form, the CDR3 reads TGTGCCAGCAGCCGCGGGGGCATTGAAACTAATGAAAAACTGTTTTTT. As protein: CASSRGGIETNEKLFF.

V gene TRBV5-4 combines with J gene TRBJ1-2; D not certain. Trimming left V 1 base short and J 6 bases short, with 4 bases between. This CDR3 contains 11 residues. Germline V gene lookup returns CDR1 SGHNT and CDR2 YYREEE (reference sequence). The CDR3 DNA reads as TGTGCCAGCAGCTTGTTCGATGGCTACACCTTC. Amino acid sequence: CASSLFDGYTF.

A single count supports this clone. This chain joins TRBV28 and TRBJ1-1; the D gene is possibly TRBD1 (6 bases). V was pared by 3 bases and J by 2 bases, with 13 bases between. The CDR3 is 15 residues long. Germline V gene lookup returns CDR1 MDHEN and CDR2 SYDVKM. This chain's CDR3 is CASSLWGGGNTEAFF. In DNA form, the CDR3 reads TGTGCCAGCAGTTTGTGGGGGGGCGGAAACACTGAAGCTTTCTTT.

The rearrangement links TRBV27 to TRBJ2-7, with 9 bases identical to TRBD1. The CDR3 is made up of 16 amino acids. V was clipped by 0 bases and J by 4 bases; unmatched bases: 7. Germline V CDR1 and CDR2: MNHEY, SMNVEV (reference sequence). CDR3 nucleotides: TGTGCCAGCAGTTTATCAACAGGGGGCGCAAAATACGAGCAGTACTTC. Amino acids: CASSLSTGGAKYEQYF.

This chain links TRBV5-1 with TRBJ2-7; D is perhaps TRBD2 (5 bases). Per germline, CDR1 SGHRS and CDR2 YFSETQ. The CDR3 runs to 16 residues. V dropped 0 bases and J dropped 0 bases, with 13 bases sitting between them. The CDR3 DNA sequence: TGCGCCAGCAGCTTGGAGCCGGGAATTAGCTCCTACGAGCAGTACTTC. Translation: CASSLEPGISSYEQYF.